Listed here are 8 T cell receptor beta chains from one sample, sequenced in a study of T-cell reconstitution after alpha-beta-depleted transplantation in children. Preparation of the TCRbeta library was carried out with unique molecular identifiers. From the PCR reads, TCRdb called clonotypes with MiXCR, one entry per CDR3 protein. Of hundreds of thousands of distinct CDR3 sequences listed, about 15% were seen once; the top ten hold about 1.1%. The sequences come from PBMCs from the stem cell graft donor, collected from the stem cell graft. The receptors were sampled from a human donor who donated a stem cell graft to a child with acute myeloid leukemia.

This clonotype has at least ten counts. DNA of the CDR3: TGCAGTGCTAGCCTATACCTAGGGACAAGGAGTGGCTACACCTTC. It specifies CSASLYLGTRSGYTF. The genes are TRBV20-1 and TRBJ1-2; D is perhaps TRBD1 (6 bases). Between the trimmed V and J ends, which lost 3 bases and 7 bases, there was a span of 21 bases. This CDR3 comprises 15 residues. Germline lookup yields CDR1 DFQATT and CDR2 SNEGSKA (reference sequence).

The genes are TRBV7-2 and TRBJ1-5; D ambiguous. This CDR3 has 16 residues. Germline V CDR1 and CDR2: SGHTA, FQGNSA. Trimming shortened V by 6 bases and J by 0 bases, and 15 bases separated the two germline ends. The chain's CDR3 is CASSSRVGASNQPQHF. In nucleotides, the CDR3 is TGTGCCAGCAGTTCACGAGTCGGAGCTAGCAATCAGCCCCAGCATTTT.

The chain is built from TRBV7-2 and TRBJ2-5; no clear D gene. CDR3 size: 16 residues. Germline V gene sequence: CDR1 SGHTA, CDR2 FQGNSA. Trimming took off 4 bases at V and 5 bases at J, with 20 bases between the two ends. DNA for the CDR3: TGTGCCAGCAGCTCCTCGGTGCGGCTCATACGGGAGACCCAGTACTTC. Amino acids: CASSSSVRLIRETQYF.

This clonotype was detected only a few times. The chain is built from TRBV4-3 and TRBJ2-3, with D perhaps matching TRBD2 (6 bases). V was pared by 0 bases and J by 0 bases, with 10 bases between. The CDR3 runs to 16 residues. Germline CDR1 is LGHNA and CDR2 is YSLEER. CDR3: CASSQEAGRSTDTQYF. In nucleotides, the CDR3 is TGCGCCAGCAGCCAAGAAGCAGGGAGGAGCACAGATACGCAGTATTTT.

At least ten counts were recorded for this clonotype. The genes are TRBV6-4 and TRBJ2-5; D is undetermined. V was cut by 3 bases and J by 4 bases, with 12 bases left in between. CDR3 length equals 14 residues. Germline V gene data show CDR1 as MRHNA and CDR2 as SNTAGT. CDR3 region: CASSEAPGRETQYF. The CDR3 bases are TGTGCCAGCAGTGAAGCACCTGGGCGAGAGACCCAGTACTTC.

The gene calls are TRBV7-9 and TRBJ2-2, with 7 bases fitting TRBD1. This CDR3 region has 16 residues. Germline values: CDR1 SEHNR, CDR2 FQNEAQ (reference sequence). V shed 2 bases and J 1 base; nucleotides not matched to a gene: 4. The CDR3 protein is CASSLTWDRNTGELFF. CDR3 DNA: TGTGCCAGCAGCTTAACCTGGGACAGGAACACCGGGGAGCTGTTTTTT.

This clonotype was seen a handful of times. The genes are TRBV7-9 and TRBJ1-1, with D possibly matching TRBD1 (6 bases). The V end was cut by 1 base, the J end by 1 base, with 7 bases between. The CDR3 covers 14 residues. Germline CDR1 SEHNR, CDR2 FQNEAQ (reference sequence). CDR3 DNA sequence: TGTGCCAGCAGCTTAGTGGACAGGAACACTGAAGCTTTCTTT. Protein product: CASSLVDRNTEAFF.

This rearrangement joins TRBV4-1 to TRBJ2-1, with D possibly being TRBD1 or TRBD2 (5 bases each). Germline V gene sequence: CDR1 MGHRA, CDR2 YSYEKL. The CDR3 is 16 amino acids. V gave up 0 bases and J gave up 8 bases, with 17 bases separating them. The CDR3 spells CASSQDPAGSLDEQFF. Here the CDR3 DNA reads TGCGCCAGCAGCCAAGATCCGGCAGGGAGTCTAGATGAGCAGTTCTTC.